This TCR beta chain is drawn from a study of cytomegalovirus exposure and HLA in healthy donors. PCR was performed using 60 Vbeta and 13 Jbeta primers. Libraries were prepared by immunoSEQ multiplex PCR; TCRdb keeps only in-frame clonotypes and omits some of them. The sample contains approximately 200,000 clones, roughly 80% of which appear only once. CDR1 is SGHAT and CDR2 is FQDESV in the germline V gene (reference sequence). The CDR3 has 14 residues. V was clipped by 1 base and J by 8 bases; unmatched bases: 4. This receptor was identified in a woman aged 18 to 35 in good health and CMV-seronegative. This rearrangement joins TRBV11-1 to TRBJ2-2, with 7 bases lining up with TRBD2. The source material was PBMCs. The CDR3 here is CASSLERGAGELFF. CDR3 bases: TGTGCCAGCAGCTTAGAGCGGGGTGCGGGGGAGCTGTTTTTT.